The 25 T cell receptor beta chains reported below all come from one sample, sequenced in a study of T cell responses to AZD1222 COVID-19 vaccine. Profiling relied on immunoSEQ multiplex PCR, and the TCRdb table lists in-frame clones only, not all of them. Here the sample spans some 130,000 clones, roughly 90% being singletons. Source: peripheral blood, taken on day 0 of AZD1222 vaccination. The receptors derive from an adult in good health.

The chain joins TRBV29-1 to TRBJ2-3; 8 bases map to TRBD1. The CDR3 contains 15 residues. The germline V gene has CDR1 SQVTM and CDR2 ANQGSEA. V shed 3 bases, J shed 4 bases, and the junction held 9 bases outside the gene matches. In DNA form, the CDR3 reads TGCAGCGTTGATGCGGGACAGGTTGGCCCAGATACGCAGTATTTT. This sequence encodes CSVDAGQVGPDTQYF.

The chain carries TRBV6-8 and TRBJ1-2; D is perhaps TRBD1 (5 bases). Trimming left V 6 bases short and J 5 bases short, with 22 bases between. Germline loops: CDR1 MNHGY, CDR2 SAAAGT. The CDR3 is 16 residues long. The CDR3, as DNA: TGTGCCAGCAGATTCCCTGCCCGCAAAAGGGGATATGGCTACACCTTC. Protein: CASRFPARKRGYGYTF.

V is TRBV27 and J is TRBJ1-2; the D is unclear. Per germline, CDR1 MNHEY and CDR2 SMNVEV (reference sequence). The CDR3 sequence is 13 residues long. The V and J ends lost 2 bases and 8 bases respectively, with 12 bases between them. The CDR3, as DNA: TGTGCCAGCAGTTTAAGACTCGATGGGGGCTACACCTTC. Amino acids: CASSLRLDGGYTF.

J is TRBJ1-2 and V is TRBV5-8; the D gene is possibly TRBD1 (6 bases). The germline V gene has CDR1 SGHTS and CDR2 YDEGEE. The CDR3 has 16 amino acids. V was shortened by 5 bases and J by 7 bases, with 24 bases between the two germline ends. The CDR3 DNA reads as TGTGCCAGCAGTTATGCCACAGGGACCTTCGGGCTTGGCTACACCTTC. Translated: CASSYATGTFGLGYTF.

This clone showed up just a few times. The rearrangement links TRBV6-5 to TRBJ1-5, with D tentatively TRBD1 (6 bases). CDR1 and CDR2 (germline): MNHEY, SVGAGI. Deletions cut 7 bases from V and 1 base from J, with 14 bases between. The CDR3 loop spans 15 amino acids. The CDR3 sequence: CASTSGEESNQPQHF. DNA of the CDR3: TGTGCCAGCACGTCAGGGGAAGAAAGCAATCAGCCCCAGCATTTT.

The DNA of the CDR3 is TGTGCCAGCAGCCACCGGATTTCAGGGCGAGAGACCCAGTACTTC. Amino acids: CASSHRISGRETQYF. The chain recombines TRBV5-6 with TRBJ2-5, with a weak D call TRBD1 (5 bases). Trimming cost V 4 bases and J 4 bases, with 17 bases left between them. In germline, CDR1 is SGHDT, CDR2 YYEEEE. The CDR3 totals 15 residues.

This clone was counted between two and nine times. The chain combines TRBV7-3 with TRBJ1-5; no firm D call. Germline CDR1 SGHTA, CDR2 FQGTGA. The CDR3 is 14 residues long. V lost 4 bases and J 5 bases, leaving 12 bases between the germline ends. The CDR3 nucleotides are TGTGCCAGCAGCTCCTTAAGTGGCGATCAGCCCCAGCATTTT. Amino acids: CASSSLSGDQPQHF.

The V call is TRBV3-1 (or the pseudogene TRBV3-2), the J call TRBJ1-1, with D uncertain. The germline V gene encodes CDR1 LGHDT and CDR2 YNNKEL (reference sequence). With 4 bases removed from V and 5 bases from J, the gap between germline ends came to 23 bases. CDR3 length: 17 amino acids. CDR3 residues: CASSPRNRRAIGTEAFF. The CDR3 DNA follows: TGTGCCAGCAGCCCCCGAAACCGACGGGCCATAGGAACTGAAGCTTTCTTT.

The CDR3 region is CAWSVQGEAGYTF. CDR3 in DNA: TGTGCCTGGAGTGTACAGGGGGAGGCTGGCTACACCTTC. This chain links TRBV30 with TRBJ1-2, with 8 bases aligning to TRBD1. This CDR3 comprises 13 residues. Losses at the gene ends were 0 bases for V and 7 bases for J; bases not matched to a gene: 4. The germline CDR1 and CDR2 sequences are GTSNPN and SVGIG (reference sequence).

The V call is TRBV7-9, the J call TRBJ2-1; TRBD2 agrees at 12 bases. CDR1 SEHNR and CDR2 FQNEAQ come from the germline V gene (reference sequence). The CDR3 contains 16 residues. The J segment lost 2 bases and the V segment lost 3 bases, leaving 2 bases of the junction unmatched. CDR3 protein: CASSFRTSGAYNEQFF. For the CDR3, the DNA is TGTGCCAGCAGCTTCCGGACTAGCGGGGCCTACAATGAGCAGTTCTTC.

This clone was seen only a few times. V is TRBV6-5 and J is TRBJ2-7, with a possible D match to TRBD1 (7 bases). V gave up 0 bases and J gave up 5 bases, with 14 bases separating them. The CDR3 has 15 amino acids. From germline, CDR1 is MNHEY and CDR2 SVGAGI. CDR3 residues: CASSYSGLQGNEQYF. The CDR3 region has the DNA TGTGCCAGCAGTTACTCCGGACTACAGGGGAACGAGCAGTACTTC.

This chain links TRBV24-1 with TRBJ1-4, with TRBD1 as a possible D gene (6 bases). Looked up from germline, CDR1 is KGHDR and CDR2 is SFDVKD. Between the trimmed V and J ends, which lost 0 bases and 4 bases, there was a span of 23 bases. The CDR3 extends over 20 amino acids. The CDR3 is CATSDLGASFIGQLNEKLFF. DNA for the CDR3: TGTGCCACCAGTGATTTGGGGGCCTCTTTTATCGGACAGCTTAATGAAAAACTGTTTTTT.

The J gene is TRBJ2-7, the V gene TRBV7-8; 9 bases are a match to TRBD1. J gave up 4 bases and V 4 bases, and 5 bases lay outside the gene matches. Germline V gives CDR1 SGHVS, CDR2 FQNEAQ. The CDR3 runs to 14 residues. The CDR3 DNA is TGTGCCAGCAGCTCCGGGACAGGGACTTACGAGCAGTACTTC. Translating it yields CASSSGTGTYEQYF.

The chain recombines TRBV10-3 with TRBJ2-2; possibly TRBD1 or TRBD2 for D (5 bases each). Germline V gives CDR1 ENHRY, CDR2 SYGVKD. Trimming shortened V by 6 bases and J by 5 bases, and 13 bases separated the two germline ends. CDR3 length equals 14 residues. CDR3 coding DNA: TGTGCCATCAGGGACGGGGCGGGTACCGGGGAGCTGTTTTTT. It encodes CAIRDGAGTGELFF.

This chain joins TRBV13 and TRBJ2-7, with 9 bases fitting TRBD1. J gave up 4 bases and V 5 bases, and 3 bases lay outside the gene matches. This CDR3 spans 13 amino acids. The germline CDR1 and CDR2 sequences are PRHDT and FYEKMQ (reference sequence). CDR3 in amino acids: CASSPGQGYEQYF. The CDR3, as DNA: TGTGCCAGCAGCCCGGGACAGGGTTACGAGCAGTACTTC.

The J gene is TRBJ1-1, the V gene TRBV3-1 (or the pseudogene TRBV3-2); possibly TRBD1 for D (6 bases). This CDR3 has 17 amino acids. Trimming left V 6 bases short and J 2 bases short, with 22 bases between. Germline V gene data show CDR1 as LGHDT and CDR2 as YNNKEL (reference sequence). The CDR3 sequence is CASRKKVQGGGNTEAFF. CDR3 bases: TGTGCCAGCAGAAAAAAGGTCCAGGGAGGGGGAAACACTGAAGCTTTCTTT.

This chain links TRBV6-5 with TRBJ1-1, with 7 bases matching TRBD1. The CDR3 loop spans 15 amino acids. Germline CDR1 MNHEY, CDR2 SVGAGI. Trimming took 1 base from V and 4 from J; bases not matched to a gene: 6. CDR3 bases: TGTGCCAGCAGTTACTTAGGGGGCTTGGGCACTGAAGCTTTCTTT. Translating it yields CASSYLGGLGTEAFF.

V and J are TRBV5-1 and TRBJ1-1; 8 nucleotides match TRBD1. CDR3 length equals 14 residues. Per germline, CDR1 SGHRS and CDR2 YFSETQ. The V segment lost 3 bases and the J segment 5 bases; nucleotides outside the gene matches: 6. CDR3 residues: CASSSDRGRTEAFF. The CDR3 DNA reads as TGCGCCAGCAGCTCTGACAGGGGAAGAACTGAAGCTTTCTTT.

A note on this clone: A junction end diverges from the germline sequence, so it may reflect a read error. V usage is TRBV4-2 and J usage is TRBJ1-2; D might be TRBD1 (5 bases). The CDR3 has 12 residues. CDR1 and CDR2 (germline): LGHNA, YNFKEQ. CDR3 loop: CASSREPGRLAF. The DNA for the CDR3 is TGTGCCAGCAGCCGTGAACCGGGACGGCTAGCCTTC.

The CDR3 nucleotides are TGTGCCAGCAGTTCCGTCTGGGACGTCTCTTCCAAACTGTTTTTT. Translating gives CASSSVWDVSSKLFF. The chain recombines TRBV6-5 with TRBJ1-4, with D tentatively TRBD1 (5 bases). V lost 4 bases to trimming and J lost 11 bases, with 20 bases between them. The CDR3 is 15 amino acids. CDR1 and CDR2 (germline): MNHEY, SVGAGI.

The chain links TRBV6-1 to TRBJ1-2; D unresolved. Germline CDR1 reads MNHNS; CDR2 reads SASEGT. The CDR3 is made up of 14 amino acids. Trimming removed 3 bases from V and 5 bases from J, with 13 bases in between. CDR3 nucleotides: TGTGCCAGCAGTGATAGTGCAAAGTCTTATGGCTACACCTTC. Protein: CASSDSAKSYGYTF.

Here the CDR3 DNA reads TGTGCCAGCAGCTCTAGCACTGAAGCTTTCTTT. It codes for CASSSSTEAFF. The chain couples TRBV9 to TRBJ1-1; D ambiguous. Deletions cut 4 bases from V and 4 bases from J, with 5 bases between. Germline loops: CDR1 SGDLS, CDR2 YYNGEE. CDR3 size: 11 residues.

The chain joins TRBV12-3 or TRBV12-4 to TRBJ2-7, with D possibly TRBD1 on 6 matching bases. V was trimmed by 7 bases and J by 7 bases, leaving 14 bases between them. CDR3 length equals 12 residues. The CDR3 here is CASNLGASEQYF. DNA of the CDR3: TGTGCCAGCAACTTGGGGGCCTCTGAGCAGTACTTC.

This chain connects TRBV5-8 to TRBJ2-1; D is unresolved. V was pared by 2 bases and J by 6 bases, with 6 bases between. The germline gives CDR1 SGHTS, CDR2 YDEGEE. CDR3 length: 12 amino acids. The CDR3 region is CASSFWGNEQFF. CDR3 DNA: TGTGCCAGCAGCTTTTGGGGCAATGAGCAGTTCTTC.

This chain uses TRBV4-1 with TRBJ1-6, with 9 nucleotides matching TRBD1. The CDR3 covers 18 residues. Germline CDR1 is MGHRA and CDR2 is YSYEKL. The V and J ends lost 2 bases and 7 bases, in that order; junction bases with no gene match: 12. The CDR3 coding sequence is TGCGCCAGCAGCCAATCCGGGGGGACAGGGCGTAGGAATTCACCCCTCCACTTT. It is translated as CASSQSGGTGRRNSPLHF.